This T cell receptor beta chain was captured by sequencing in a study of cytomegalovirus exposure and HLA in healthy donors. To note about this clone: Its antigen is unidentified.

The CDR3 sequence is 13 residues long. The V and J ends lost 3 bases and 5 bases respectively, with 10 bases between them. Germline V gives CDR1 KGHSH, CDR2 LQKENI. PCR amplification relied on 60 Vbeta primers (plus 13 Jbeta primers). Sequenced by immunoSEQ multiplex PCR; TCRdb stores in-frame clones only, minus some. Of more than 85,000 clones in the sample, approximately 80% are singletons; the top ten hold just under 3%. Study-wide results and limits: It was approximately 160 TCR beta chains that were listed as cytomegalovirus-associated. Later analysis reportedly placed an Asian-associated ancestry cluster below the roughly 630-donor mean in N-insertions.

This chain connects TRBV18 to TRBJ1-1, with D perhaps TRBD1 (6 bases). Material: PBMCs. This TCR came from a woman aged 55-70 years in good health and CMV-seropositive. CDR3 in DNA: TGTGCCAGCTCACCTGATACAGGGACTGAAGCTTTCTTT. This translates into CASSPDTGTEAFF.